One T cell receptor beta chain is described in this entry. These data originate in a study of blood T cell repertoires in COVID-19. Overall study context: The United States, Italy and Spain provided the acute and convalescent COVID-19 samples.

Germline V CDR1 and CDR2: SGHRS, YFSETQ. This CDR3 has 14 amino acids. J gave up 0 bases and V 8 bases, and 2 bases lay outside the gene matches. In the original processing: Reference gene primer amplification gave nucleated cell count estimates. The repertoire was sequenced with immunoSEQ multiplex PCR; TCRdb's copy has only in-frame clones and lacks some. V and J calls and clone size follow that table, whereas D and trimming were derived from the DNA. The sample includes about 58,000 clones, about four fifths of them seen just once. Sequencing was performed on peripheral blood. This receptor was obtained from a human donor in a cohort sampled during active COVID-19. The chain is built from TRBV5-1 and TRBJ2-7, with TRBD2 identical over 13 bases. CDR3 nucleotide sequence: TGCGCCAGTGGGACTAGCGGGGCCTCCTACGAGCAGTACTTC. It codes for CASGTSGASYEQYF.